This T cell receptor (beta chain) was captured in a study of T-cell reconstitution after alpha-beta-depleted transplantation in children. Unique molecular identifiers tagged the TCRbeta library. TCRdb reanalysed the PCR reads using MiXCR and keeps one entry per CDR3 protein. The sample has more than 550,000 distinct CDR3 sequences, approximately 10% seen once; the top ten hold less than 5%. V lost 4 bases and J 7 bases, leaving 14 bases between the germline ends. The CDR3 totals 15 residues. Germline lookup yields CDR1 SGHTA and CDR2 FQGNSA. This clonotype was observed a few times. This chain uses TRBV7-2 with TRBJ1-6; D possibly corresponds to TRBD1 (5 bases). The sequence was obtained from a human donor who donated a stem cell graft to a child with acute myeloid leukemia. The material sequenced was PBMCs from the stem cell graft donor, taken from the stem cell graft. The CDR3 loop reads CASSSSIGENSPLHF. In DNA form, the CDR3 reads TGTGCCAGCAGCTCTTCGATAGGGGAGAATTCACCCCTCCACTTT.